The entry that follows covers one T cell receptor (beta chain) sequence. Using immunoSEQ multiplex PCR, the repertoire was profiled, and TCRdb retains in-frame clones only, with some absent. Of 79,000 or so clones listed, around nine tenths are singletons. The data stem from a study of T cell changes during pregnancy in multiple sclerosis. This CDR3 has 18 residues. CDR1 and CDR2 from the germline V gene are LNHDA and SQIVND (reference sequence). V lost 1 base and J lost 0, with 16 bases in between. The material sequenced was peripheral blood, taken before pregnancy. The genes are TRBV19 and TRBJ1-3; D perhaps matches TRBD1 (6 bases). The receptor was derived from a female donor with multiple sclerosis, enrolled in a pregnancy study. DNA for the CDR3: TGTGCCAGTAGTATAGGTCCCGGGACATCAGGCTCTGGAAACACCATATATTTT. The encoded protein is CASSIGPGTSGSGNTIYF.